Following are 29 T cell receptor beta chains from one sample sequenced in a study of cytomegalovirus exposure and HLA in healthy donors. Primers included in the PCR were 60 Vbeta and 13 Jbeta primers. TCRdb's table, derived via immunoSEQ multiplex PCR, lists solely in-frame clones and lacks some. Among about 140,000 clones listed, around 77% were seen once. Sequencing was carried out using PBMCs. Receptor source: a man under 40 in good health and CMV-seronegative.

The V call is TRBV19, the J call TRBJ1-5; D is unclear. The CDR3 spans 15 residues. CDR1 is LNHDA and CDR2 is SQIVND in the germline V gene (reference sequence). V was trimmed by 2 bases and J by 4 bases, leaving 12 bases between them. Here the CDR3 DNA reads TGTGCCAGTAGTATAACTGGGCCATCAAATCAGCCCCAGCATTTT. It yields the protein CASSITGPSNQPQHF.

This clone appeared a few times. The chain combines TRBV30 with TRBJ1-1; 7 nucleotides match TRBD1. The V segment lost 4 bases and the J segment 5 bases; nucleotides outside the gene matches: 10. The CDR3 extends over 14 amino acids. Germline CDR1 reads GTSNPN; CDR2 reads SVGIG (reference sequence). The DNA of the CDR3 is TGTGCCTGGATCTTAATAGGGGGCGGAACTGAAGCTTTCTTT. This encodes CAWILIGGGTEAFF.

The chain is built from TRBV12-1 and TRBJ1-5. TRBV12-1 is reported as a pseudogene. CDR3 length equals 12 residues. This CDR3 reads CASSPRRQPQHF. In nucleotides, the CDR3 is TGTGCCAGCAGCCCACGGAGGCAGCCCCAGCATTTT.

The CDR3 region is CANFRFSMNTEAFF. The CDR3 bases are TGTGCCAACTTCAGGTTCTCGATGAACACTGAAGCTTTCTTT. The chain recombines TRBV27 with TRBJ1-1; D call uncertain. Trimming removed 10 bases at V and 0 bases at J, with 15 bases between. CDR3 length equals 14 residues. Germline V gene data show CDR1 as MNHEY and CDR2 as SMNVEV (reference sequence).

The chain carries TRBV2 and TRBJ1-2; D is ambiguous. Per germline, CDR1 SNHLY and CDR2 FYNNEI. V was pared by 4 bases and J by 3 bases, with 9 bases between. The CDR3 is 13 residues long. CDR3 DNA: TGTGCCAGCAGTGTACTTCAATACTATGGCTACACCTTC. It encodes CASSVLQYYGYTF.

The rearrangement joins TRBV6-5 to TRBJ1-4; possible D gene TRBD1, 5 bases. From germline, CDR1 is MNHEY and CDR2 SVGAGI. The CDR3 has 16 residues. V was cut by 0 bases and J by 5 bases, with 13 bases left in between. The CDR3, as DNA: TGTGCCAGCAGTTACTCATACGGGGGGAACAATGAAAAACTGTTTTTT. Protein product: CASSYSYGGNNEKLFF.

The rearrangement links TRBV2 to TRBJ2-7; 7 bases match TRBD2. Unmatched junction bases numbered 4, after V lost 6 bases and J lost 2 bases. The V gene's germline CDR1 is SNHLY and CDR2 FYNNEI. CDR3 length equals 13 residues. CDR3 sequence: CASRASGPYEQYF. The CDR3 DNA sequence: TGTGCCAGCAGGGCTAGCGGACCCTACGAGCAGTACTTC.

The chain links TRBV5-6 to TRBJ2-7, with D perhaps TRBD1 (6 bases). Looked up from germline, CDR1 is SGHDT and CDR2 is YYEEEE. V gave up 4 bases and J gave up 0 bases, with 14 bases separating them. The CDR3 runs 15 residues. This CDR3 is CASSVRQENSYEQYF. In nucleotides, the CDR3 is TGTGCCAGCAGCGTTCGACAGGAGAACTCCTACGAGCAGTACTTC. Combining the CDR3 with reference TRBV5-6 and TRBJ2-7 gives the whole variable domain DAGVTQSPTHLIKTRGQQVTLRCSPKSGHDTVSWYQQALGQGPQFIFQYYEEEERQRGNFPDRFSGHQFPNYSSELNVNALLLGDSALYLCASSVRQENSYEQYFGPGTRLTVT.

The V call is TRBV30, the J call TRBJ2-7, with D perhaps matching TRBD1 (6 bases). The CDR3 spans 15 residues. The germline CDR1 and CDR2 sequences are GTSNPN and SVGIG (reference sequence). Trimming cost V 4 bases and J 0 bases, with 16 bases left between them. The CDR3 region has the DNA TGTGCCTGGAAAACAGGGAAGGGGGTCTCCTACGAGCAGTACTTC. It codes for CAWKTGKGVSYEQYF.

This sequence joins TRBV5-4 and TRBJ2-3; 14 bases fit TRBD2. CDR1 and CDR2 from the germline V gene are SGHNT and YYREEE (reference sequence). The J segment lost 2 bases and the V segment lost 4 bases, leaving 15 bases of the junction unmatched. The CDR3 sequence is 20 residues long. The CDR3: CASSRDGGLAGGRDTDTQYF. The CDR3, as DNA: TGTGCCAGCAGCCGGGACGGTGGACTAGCGGGGGGTAGGGACACAGATACGCAGTATTTT.

The V call is TRBV10-1, the J call TRBJ2-3; 7 nucleotides match TRBD2. The CDR3 covers 18 residues. Germline-derived CDR1 and CDR2 are WNHNN and SYGVQD (reference sequence). The V gene end was trimmed by 4 bases and the J gene end by 0 bases; junction bases not matched to a gene: 13. The CDR3 here is CASSGELAFASSTDTQYF. For the CDR3, the DNA is TGCGCCAGCAGTGGGGAACTAGCGTTCGCCTCTAGCACAGATACGCAGTATTTT.

The J gene is TRBJ2-7, the V gene TRBV4-1, with TRBD2 matching over 8 bases. Germline V gene data show CDR1 as MGHRA and CDR2 as YSYEKL. Trimming at V came to 1 base and at J to 4 bases, leaving 12 bases not matched to a gene. There are 17 residues in the CDR3. The CDR3 DNA sequence: TGCGCCAGCAGCCAAGGGATCGCGGGAGGACTCGGGTACGAGCAGTACTTC. It encodes CASSQGIAGGLGYEQYF.

The chain has TRBV6-6 and TRBJ2-5, with D maybe TRBD1 (6 bases). CDR1 MNHNY and CDR2 SVGAGI come from the germline V gene (reference sequence). The length of the CDR3 is 12 residues. Trimming shortened V by 6 bases and J by 5 bases, and 10 bases separated the two germline ends. The CDR3 DNA is TGTGCCAGCAGAACAACAGGGGAGACCCAGTACTTC. This translates into CASRTTGETQYF.

As regards this clone: Additional DNA sequences in this sample encode the identical CDR3. The rearrangement links TRBV2 to TRBJ2-1, with D hard to call. The V gene lost 8 bases and the J gene lost 4 bases, with 6 bases spanning the gap. Germline V gene data show CDR1 as SNHLY and CDR2 as FYNNEI. This CDR3 has 11 residues. Here the CDR3 reads CASGPYNEQFF. The CDR3 DNA follows: TGTGCCAGCGGGCCTTACAATGAGCAGTTCTTC.

The V call is TRBV30, the J call TRBJ2-2; maybe TRBD2 (6 bases). The CDR3 runs 13 residues. V was pared by 6 bases and J by 2 bases, with 10 bases between. Germline CDR1 is GTSNPN and CDR2 is SVGIG (reference sequence). CDR3 in DNA: TGTGCCTGCGGGGGTTCCAACACCGGGGAGCTGTTTTTT. It yields the protein CACGGSNTGELFF.

J is TRBJ1-6 and V is TRBV28; no clear D. The CDR3 loop spans 14 amino acids. Germline V gene lookup returns CDR1 MDHEN and CDR2 SYDVKM. Trimming pared 7 bases from V and 0 bases from J, leaving 7 bases between. The CDR3 region has the DNA TGTGCCAGCAAACAGAGCTCCTATAATTCACCCCTCCACTTT. It yields the protein CASKQSSYNSPLHF. Complete variable domain (other parts from reference TRBV28 and TRBJ1-6): DVKVTQSSRYLVKRTGEKVFLECVQDMDHENMFWYRQDPGLGLRLIYFSYDVKMKEKGDIPEGYSVSREKKERFSLILESASTNQTSMYLCASKQSSYNSPLHFGNGTRLTVT.

The V gene is TRBV2, the J gene TRBJ2-5, with 7 bases aligning to TRBD2. Germline CDR1 is SNHLY and CDR2 is FYNNEI. This CDR3 is built from 14 residues. V gave up 2 bases and J gave up 5 bases; unmatched junction bases: 5. This chain's CDR3 is CASSETAGEETQYF. The DNA for the CDR3 is TGTGCCAGCAGTGAAACGGCGGGAGAGGAGACCCAGTACTTC.

The rearrangement uses TRBV6-1 and TRBJ2-1; a possible D gene is TRBD2 (6 bases). With 1 base removed from V and 2 bases from J, the gap between germline ends came to 15 bases. Looked up from germline, CDR1 is MNHNS and CDR2 is SASEGT. The length of the CDR3 is 17 residues. Here the CDR3 DNA reads TGTGCCAGCAGTGAAGACTCCACCGGGGGAGCCTACAATGAGCAGTTCTTC. This translates into CASSEDSTGGAYNEQFF.

This clone was seen a few times. The rearrangement uses TRBV2 and TRBJ1-6, with D hard to call. The V end was cut by 6 bases, the J end by 2 bases, with 5 bases between. This CDR3 contains 13 residues. The V gene's germline CDR1 is SNHLY and CDR2 FYNNEI. The CDR3, as DNA: TGTGCCAGCAGGCGCGCCTATAATTCACCCCTCCACTTT. Residues: CASRRAYNSPLHF.

This chain links TRBV6-1 with TRBJ2-7; D remains ambiguous. V was trimmed by 2 bases and J by 2 bases, leaving 16 bases between them. The CDR3 runs 16 residues. CDR1 and CDR2 (germline): MNHNS, SASEGT. This CDR3 is CASSELGSQTPYEQYF. Written as DNA, the CDR3 is TGTGCCAGCAGTGAACTGGGCAGCCAGACCCCCTACGAGCAGTACTTC.

J is TRBJ2-7 and V is TRBV6-5; TRBD2 matches at 12 bases. Germline V lookup: CDR1 MNHEY, CDR2 SVGAGI. V shed 6 bases and J 3 bases; nucleotides not matched to a gene: 3. This CDR3 region has 14 residues. Here the CDR3 reads CASRLTSGSYEQYF. The CDR3 nucleotides read TGTGCCAGCAGGCTGACTAGCGGGAGCTACGAGCAGTACTTC.

The chain couples TRBV7-9 to TRBJ2-2; possibly TRBD1 for D (5 bases). CDR1 and CDR2 from the germline V gene are SEHNR and FQNEAQ (reference sequence). V was trimmed by 5 bases and J by 0 bases, leaving 10 bases between them. This CDR3 is 15 amino acids long. CDR3 region: CASSPNRSNTGELFF. CDR3 in DNA: TGTGCCAGCAGCCCTAACAGGTCGAACACCGGGGAGCTGTTTTTT.

V and J are TRBV9 and TRBJ2-2; 7 bases are shared with TRBD1. Germline values: CDR1 SGDLS, CDR2 YYNGEE. The CDR3 sequence is 15 residues long. With V trimmed by 3 bases and J by 0 bases, 2 bases remained unmatched. This CDR3 is CASSAGTANTGELFF. DNA for the CDR3: TGTGCCAGCAGCGCGGGGACAGCGAACACCGGGGAGCTGTTTTTT.

V gene TRBV9 combines with J gene TRBJ2-2; D gene ambiguous. This CDR3 has 13 amino acids. V lost 0 bases and J lost 6, with 6 bases in between. Germline V CDR1 and CDR2: SGDLS, YYNGEE. The CDR3 DNA reads TGTGCCAGCAGCGTAGGTTGGCCCGGGGAGCTGTTTTTT. As protein: CASSVGWPGELFF.

A note on this clone: Other nucleotide sequences from this sample produce the same CDR3. The rearrangement uses TRBV28 and TRBJ2-7; 10 nucleotides line up with TRBD1. V was pared by 6 bases and J by 2 bases, with 7 bases of the junction left unmatched. CDR3 length equals 15 residues. Germline CDR1 MDHEN, CDR2 SYDVKM. CDR3 in amino acids: CASSSPGQGTYEQYF. CDR3 DNA sequence: TGTGCCAGCAGCTCACCGGGACAGGGGACCTACGAGCAGTACTTC.

V usage is TRBV5-4 and J usage is TRBJ1-4, with D possibly TRBD1 on 5 matching bases. The ends were cut back, 4 bases at V and 8 bases at J, with 18 bases in the middle. The germline CDR1 and CDR2 sequences are SGHNT and YYREEE (reference sequence). The CDR3 is made up of 15 amino acids. DNA for the CDR3: TGTGCCAGCAGCCAGGACGCAAGGGGTGGAGAAAAACTGTTTTTT. Protein: CASSQDARGGEKLFF.

The chain joins TRBV7-2 to TRBJ2-7; 7 bases are shared with TRBD2. Germline assignment: CDR1 SGHTA and CDR2 FQGNSA. This CDR3 has 14 residues. V was pared by 1 base and J by 4 bases, with 4 bases of the junction left unmatched. CDR3 DNA sequence: TGTGCCAGCAGCTTAGGAGGGAGGGGTTACGAGCAGTACTTC. It codes for CASSLGGRGYEQYF.

The V gene is TRBV19, the J gene TRBJ1-2; perhaps TRBD1 as D (6 bases). Trimming pared 4 bases from V and 4 bases from J, leaving 19 bases between. The CDR3 contains 16 residues. Germline CDR1 LNHDA, CDR2 SQIVND (reference sequence). CDR3: CASSTQGRGLTYGYTF. The DNA for the CDR3 is TGTGCCAGTAGTACCCAGGGGAGGGGCCTGACCTATGGCTACACCTTC.

This chain links TRBV6-5 with TRBJ2-7; 7 positions match TRBD1. There are 16 residues in the CDR3. Unmatched junction bases numbered 10, after V lost 3 bases and J lost 2 bases. Per the germline V gene, CDR1 is MNHEY and CDR2 is SVGAGI. The CDR3 reads CASSYGGRTGAYEQYF. As DNA, the CDR3 is TGTGCCAGCAGTTATGGGGGTCGGACAGGTGCCTACGAGCAGTACTTC.